This record looks at one T cell receptor (beta chain) sequence and its context. The record originates from a study of blood T cell repertoires in COVID-19. Ages ranged from about 18 to 90 years, with residence in 24 US areas. Cohort allocation depended upon clinical history that participants reported. Study processing details: Counts of nucleated cells, estimated from reference gene primer amplification, were obtained. The assay was immunoSEQ multiplex PCR, and TCRdb's table has in-frame clones only and misses some. That table furnishes V, J and clone size, whereas the DNA furnished D and trimming. The sample gives 85,000 to 130,000 clones, 80% to 90% of which show up once; 2% to 3% is in the top ten. Germline lookup yields CDR1 LGHDT and CDR2 YNNKEL (reference sequence). The CDR3 extends over 16 amino acids. Trimming shortened V by 0 bases and J by 4 bases, and 15 bases separated the two germline ends.

Sequencing was done on a sample of PBMCs or T cells enriched from blood (not recorded which). This chain uses TRBV3-1 (or the pseudogene TRBV3-2) with TRBJ2-5; a weak D match, TRBD2 (5 bases). This clonotype originated in a woman aged 50 to 65 who had recovered from COVID-19. The CDR3 loop reads CASSQDPGIIGETQYF. The CDR3 nucleotides read TGTGCCAGCAGCCAAGACCCGGGGATAATAGGAGAGACCCAGTACTTC.